This T cell receptor beta chain was captured by sequencing in a study of T cells in Graves' hyperthyroidism and ophthalmopathy. Whole-study findings and limits: In blood, most of the thyroid clonotypes expanded above 0.001 were also present. Ophthalmopathy onset followed model prediction by a median approximately 5.9 months.

The CDR3 has 17 residues. Germline V gene data show CDR1 as SGHTA and CDR2 as FQGTGA. Trimming pared 0 bases from V and 13 bases from J, leaving 22 bases between. Patients with uncontrolled infections, other autoimmune diseases, pregnancy or lactation were excluded. Points on this clonotype: Its specificity is not known.

Amplification targeted TCR beta CDR3 regions from RNA transcripts. The primer set for the first-round RT-PCR of the TCR CDR3 was HTBI. TCRdb ran MiXCR on the multiplex PCR reads and lists one entry per CDR3 protein. The table has some 250,000 distinct CDR3 sequences, roughly 15% seen once; the top ten hold 10% to 15%. The specimen was blood. The J gene is TRBJ1-6, the V gene TRBV7-3; TRBD1 is a possible D gene (5 bases). The TCR sequence derives from a woman aged 40-49 years with Graves' hyperthyroidism that later progressed to Graves' ophthalmopathy. CDR3 residues: CASSLTGSVRGGFPLHF. CDR3 DNA: TGTGCCAGCAGCTTAACGGGTAGCGTACGTGGGGGTTTCCCCCTCCACTTT. Using reference TRBV7-3 and TRBJ1-6 for the parts outside the CDR3, the full variable domain is GAGVSQTPSNKVTEKGKYVELRCDPISGHTALYWYRQSLGQGPEFLIYFQGTGAADDSGLPNDRFFAVRPEGSVSTLKIQRTERGDSAVYLCASSLTGSVRGGFPLHFGNGTRLTVT.